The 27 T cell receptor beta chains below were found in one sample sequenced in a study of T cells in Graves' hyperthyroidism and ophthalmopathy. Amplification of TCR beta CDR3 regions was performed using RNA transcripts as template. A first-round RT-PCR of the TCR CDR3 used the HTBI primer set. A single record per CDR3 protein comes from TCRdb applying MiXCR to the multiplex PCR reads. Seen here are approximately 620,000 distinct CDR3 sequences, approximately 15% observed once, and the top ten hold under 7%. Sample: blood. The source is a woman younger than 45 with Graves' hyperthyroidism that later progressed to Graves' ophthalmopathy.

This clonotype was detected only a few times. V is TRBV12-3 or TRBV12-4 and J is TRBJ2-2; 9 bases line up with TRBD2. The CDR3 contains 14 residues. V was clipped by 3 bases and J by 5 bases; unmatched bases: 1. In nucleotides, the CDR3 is TGTGCCAGCAGTTTTGCGGGAGGGACCGGGGAGCTGTTTTTT. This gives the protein CASSFAGGTGELFF.

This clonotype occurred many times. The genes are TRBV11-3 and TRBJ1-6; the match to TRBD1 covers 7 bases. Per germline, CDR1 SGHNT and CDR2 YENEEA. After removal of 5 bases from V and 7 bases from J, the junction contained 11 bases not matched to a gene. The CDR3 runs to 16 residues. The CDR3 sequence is CASSRDSMGGNSPLHF. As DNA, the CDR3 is TGTGCCAGCAGCCGGGACAGCATGGGGGGGAATTCACCCCTCCACTTT.

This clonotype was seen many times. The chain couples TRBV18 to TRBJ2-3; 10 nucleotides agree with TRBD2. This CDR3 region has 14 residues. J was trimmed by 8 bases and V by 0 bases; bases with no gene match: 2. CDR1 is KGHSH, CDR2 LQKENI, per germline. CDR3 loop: CASSPPAGGGTQYF. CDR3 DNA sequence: TGTGCCAGCTCACCACCAGCGGGAGGGGGTACGCAGTATTTT.

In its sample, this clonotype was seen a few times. CDR3 residues: CAWLRRPAHTGELFF. DNA for the CDR3: TGTGCCTGGTTGAGGCGGCCGGCGCACACCGGGGAGCTGTTTTTT. The rearrangement links TRBV30 to TRBJ2-2, with D unclear. The CDR3 is 15 residues long. Germline-derived CDR1 and CDR2 are GTSNPN and SVGIG (reference sequence). V lost 5 bases and J 3 bases, leaving 16 bases between the germline ends.

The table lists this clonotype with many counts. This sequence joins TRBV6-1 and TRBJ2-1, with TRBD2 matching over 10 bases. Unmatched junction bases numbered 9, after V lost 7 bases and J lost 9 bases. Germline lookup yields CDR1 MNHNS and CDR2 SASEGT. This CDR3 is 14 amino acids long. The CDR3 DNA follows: TGTGCCAGCATGAAGCCGTCTAGCGGGGGTGAGCAGTTCTTC. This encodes CASMKPSSGGEQFF.

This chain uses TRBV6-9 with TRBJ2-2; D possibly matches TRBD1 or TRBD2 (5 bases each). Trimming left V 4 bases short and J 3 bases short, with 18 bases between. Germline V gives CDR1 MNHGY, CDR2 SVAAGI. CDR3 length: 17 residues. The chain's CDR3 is CASSSLLTVGDTGELFF. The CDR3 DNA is TGTGCCAGCAGTTCTCTACTGACAGTGGGAGACACCGGGGAGCTGTTTTTT.

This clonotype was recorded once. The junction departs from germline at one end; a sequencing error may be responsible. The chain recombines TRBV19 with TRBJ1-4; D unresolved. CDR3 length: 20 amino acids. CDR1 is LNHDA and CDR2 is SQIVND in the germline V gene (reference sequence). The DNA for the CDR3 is TGTGCCAGTAGTTATACCGGCGCACGCGGGGTCGCAGCATCTAATGAAGAACTGTTTTTT. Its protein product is CASSYTGARGVAASNEELFF.

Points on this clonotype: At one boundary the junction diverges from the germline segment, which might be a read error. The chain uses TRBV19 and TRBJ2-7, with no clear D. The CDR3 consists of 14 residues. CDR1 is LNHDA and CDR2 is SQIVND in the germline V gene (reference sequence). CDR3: CASEAGSVPYVQYF. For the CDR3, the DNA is TGTGCCAGTGAGGCAGGCAGCGTCCCCTACGTGCAGTACTTC.

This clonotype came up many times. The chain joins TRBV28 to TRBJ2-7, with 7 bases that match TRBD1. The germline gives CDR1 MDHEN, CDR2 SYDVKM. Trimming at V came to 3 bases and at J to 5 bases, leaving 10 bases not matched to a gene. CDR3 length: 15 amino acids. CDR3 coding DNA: TGTGCCAGCAGTTTTATACAGGGGCTGGGGAACGAGCAGTACTTC. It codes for CASSFIQGLGNEQYF.

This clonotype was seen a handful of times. For the CDR3, the DNA is TGTGCCATCAAACCCGCGGGAGTACCCGGGGAGCTGTTTTTT. Translating it yields CAIKPAGVPGELFF. The V gene is TRBV10-3, the J gene TRBJ2-2; 7 nucleotides line up with TRBD2. Germline values: CDR1 ENHRY, CDR2 SYGVKD. The CDR3 spans 14 residues. V lost 7 bases, J lost 6 bases, and 8 bases stayed unmatched.

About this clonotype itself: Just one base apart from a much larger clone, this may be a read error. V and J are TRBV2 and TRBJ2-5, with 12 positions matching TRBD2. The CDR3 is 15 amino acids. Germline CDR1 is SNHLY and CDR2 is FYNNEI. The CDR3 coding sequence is TGTGCCAGCAGTTCTGGACTAGCGGGAATAGAGACCCAGCACTTC. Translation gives CASSSGLAGIETQHF.

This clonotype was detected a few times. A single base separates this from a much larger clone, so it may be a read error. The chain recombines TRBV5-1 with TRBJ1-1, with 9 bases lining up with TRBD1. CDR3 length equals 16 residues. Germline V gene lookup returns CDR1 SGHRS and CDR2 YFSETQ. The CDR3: CASSLGQGLVNAEAFF. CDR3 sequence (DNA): TGCGCCAGCAGCTTAGGACAGGGGTTGGTGAACGCTGAAGCTTTCTTT. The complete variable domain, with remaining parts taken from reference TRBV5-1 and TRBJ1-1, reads KAGVTQTPRYLIKTRGQQVTLSCSPISGHRSVSWYQQTPGQGLQFLFEYFSETQRNKGNFPGRFSGRQFSNSRSEMNVSTLELGDSALYLCASSLGQGLVNAEAFFGQGTRLTVV.

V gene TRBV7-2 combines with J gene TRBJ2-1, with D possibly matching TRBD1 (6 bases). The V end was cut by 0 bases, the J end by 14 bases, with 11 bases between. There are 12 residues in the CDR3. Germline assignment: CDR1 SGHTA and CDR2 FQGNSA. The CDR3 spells CASSLASRGKFF. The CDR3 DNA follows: TGTGCCAGCAGCTTAGCGTCCAGGGGAAAGTTCTTC.

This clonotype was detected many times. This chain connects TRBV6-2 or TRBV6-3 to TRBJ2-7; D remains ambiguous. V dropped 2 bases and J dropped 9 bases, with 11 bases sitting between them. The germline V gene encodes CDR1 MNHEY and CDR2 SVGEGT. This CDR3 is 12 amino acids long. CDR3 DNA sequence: TGTGCCAGCAGTTACCCAAACCGACCGCAGTACTTC. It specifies CASSYPNRPQYF.

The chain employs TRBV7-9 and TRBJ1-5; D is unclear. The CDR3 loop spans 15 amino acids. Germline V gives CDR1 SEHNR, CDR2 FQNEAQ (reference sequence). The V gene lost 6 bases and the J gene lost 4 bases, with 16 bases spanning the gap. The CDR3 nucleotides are TGTGCCAGCAGGGAATTCGGGGAGGGAAATCAGCCCCAGCATTTT. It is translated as CASREFGEGNQPQHF. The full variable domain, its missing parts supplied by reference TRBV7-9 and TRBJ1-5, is DTGVSQNPRHKITKRGQNVTFRCDPISEHNRLYWYRQTLGQGPEFLTYFQNEAQLEKSRLLSDRFSAERPKGSFSTLEIQRTEQGDSAMYLCASREFGEGNQPQHFGDGTRLSIL.

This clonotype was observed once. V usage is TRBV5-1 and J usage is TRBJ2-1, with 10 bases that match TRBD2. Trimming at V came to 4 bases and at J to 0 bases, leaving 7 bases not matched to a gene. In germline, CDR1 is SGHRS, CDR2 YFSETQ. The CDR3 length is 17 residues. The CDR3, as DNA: TGCGCCAGCAGCCCCGGACTAGCGGTGGTCTCCTACAATGAGCAGTTCTTC. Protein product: CASSPGLAVVSYNEQFF.

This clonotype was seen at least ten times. CDR3 residues: CAWMGRQPGSEKLFF. The CDR3 DNA reads TGTGCCTGGATGGGGCGACAGCCAGGATCTGAAAAACTGTTTTTT. The V call is TRBV30, the J call TRBJ1-4; D may be TRBD1 (5 bases). CDR1 and CDR2 (germline): GTSNPN, SVGIG (reference sequence). This CDR3 is built from 15 residues. V was clipped by 4 bases and J by 7 bases, with 19 bases between them.

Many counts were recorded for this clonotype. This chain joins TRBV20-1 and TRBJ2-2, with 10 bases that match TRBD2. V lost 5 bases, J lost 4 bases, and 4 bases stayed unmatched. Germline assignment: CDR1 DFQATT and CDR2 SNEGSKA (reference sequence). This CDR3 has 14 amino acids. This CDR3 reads CSARAGGRTGELFF. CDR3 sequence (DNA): TGCAGTGCTCGAGCGGGAGGGCGCACCGGGGAGCTGTTTTTT.

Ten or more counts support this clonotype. Here the CDR3 reads CASSYSGGAGETQYF. CDR3 in DNA: TGTGCCAGCAGTTACTCGGGGGGAGCGGGGGAGACCCAGTACTTC. This chain uses TRBV6-5 with TRBJ2-5; 7 bases match TRBD2. Germline CDR1 MNHEY, CDR2 SVGAGI. This CDR3 has 15 amino acids. With V trimmed by 0 bases and J by 5 bases, 6 bases remained unmatched.

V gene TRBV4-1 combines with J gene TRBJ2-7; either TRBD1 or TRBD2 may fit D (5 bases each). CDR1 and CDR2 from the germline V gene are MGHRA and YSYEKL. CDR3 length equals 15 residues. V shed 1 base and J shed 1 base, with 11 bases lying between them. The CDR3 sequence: CASSQGRDGSYEQYF. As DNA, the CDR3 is TGCGCCAGCAGCCAAGGCCGGGACGGTTCCTACGAGCAGTACTTC.

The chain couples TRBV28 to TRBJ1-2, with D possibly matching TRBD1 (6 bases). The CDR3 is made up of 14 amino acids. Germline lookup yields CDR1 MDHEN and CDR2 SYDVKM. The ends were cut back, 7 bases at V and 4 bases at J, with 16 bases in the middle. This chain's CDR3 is CASTPEGVGYGYTF. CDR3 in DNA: TGTGCCAGCACCCCGGAGGGGGTGGGCTATGGCTACACCTTC.

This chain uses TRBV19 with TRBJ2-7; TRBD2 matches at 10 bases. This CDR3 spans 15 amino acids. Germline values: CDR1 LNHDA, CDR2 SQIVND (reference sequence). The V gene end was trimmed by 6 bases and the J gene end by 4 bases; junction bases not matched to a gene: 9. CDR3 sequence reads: CASSPYSGRRYEQYF. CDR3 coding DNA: TGTGCCAGTAGCCCTTATAGCGGGAGGCGATACGAGCAGTACTTC.

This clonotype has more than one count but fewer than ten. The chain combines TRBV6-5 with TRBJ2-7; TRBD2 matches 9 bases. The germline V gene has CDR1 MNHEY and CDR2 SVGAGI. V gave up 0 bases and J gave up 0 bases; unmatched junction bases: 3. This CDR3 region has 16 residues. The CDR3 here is CASSYSSGSDSYEQYF. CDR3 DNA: TGTGCCAGCAGTTACTCTAGCGGGAGTGACTCCTACGAGCAGTACTTC.

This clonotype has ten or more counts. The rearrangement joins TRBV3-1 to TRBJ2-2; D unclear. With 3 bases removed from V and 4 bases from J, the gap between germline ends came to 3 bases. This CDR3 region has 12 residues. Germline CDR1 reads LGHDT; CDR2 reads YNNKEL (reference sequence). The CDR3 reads CASSHRTGELFF. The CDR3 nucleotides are TGTGCCAGCAGCCATCGCACCGGGGAGCTGTTTTTT.

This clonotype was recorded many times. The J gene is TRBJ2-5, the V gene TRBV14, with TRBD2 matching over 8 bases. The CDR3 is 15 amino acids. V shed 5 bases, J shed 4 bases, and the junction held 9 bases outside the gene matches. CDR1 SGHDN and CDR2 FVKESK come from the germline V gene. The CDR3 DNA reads TGTGCCAGCAGCGGACCCAGAGCGGGAGTAGAGACCCAGTACTTC. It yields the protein CASSGPRAGVETQYF.

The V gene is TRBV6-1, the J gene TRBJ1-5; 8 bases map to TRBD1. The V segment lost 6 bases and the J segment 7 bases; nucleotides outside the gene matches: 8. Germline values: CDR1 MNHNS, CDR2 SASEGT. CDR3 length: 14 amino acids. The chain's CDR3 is CASRRTGFGQPQHF. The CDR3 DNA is TGTGCCAGCAGACGGACAGGGTTCGGGCAGCCCCAGCATTTT.

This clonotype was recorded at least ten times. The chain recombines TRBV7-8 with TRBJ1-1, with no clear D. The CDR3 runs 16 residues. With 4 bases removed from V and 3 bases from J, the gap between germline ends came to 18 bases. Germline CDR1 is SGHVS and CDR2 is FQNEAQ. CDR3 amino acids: CASSSRVKRWDTEAFF. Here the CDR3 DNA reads TGTGCCAGCAGCTCGCGGGTGAAGCGATGGGACACTGAAGCTTTCTTT.